These 22 T cell receptor beta chains share one sample of origin, sequenced in a study of T cells in women clearing cervical HPV infection. Clones were read by immunoSEQ multiplex PCR, and TCRdb kept only the in-frame ones, dropping some. Found here are under 20,000 clones; the top ten clones hold around 3%. Sequencing was carried out using blood buffy coat. These receptors were taken from a woman between 18 and 70 years old with a cervical HPV16 infection that either progressed to CIN3+ or cleared (not recorded which).

Points on this clone: The DNA ends 3 residues before the CDR3 does, and the rest of the CDR3 is filled in from the germline J gene. The rearrangement links TRBV6-2 or TRBV6-3 to TRBJ2-2; the D is unclear. Trimming removed 6 bases at V and 5 bases at J, with 7 bases between. This CDR3 spans 12 amino acids. CDR1 MNHEY and CDR2 SVGEGT come from the germline V gene. The sequenced CDR3 bases are TGTGCCAGCAGCCATCGGACCGGGGAG. Protein: CASSHRTGE. The full-length CDR3 reads as CASSHRTGELFF.

With respect to this clone: The CDR3 end is not reached by the read, which stops 3 residues before it; the germline J gene fills it in. J is TRBJ2-1 and V is TRBV11-3; no firm D call. The CDR3 has 13 residues. V shed 5 bases and J shed 8 bases, with 13 bases lying between them. The germline gives CDR1 SGHNT, CDR2 YENEEA. The CDR3 loop is CASSPGGRDEQFF. CDR3 bases read: TGTGCCAGCAGCCCAGGTGGTAGAGATGAG.

To note about this clone: The read falls 3 residues short of the CDR3 end, and the missing part is taken from the germline J gene. The chain is built from TRBV19 and TRBJ2-7, with no clear D. Per germline, CDR1 LNHDA and CDR2 SQIVND (reference sequence). CDR3 length: 14 residues. V was pared by 5 bases and J by 2 bases, with 13 bases between. The CDR3 region is CASSPPERPYEQYF. The part of the CDR3 DNA that was read is TGTGCCAGTAGTCCCCCAGAGCGCCCCTACGAG.

To note about this clone: The observed sequence ends 3 residues before the CDR3 terminus, with the missing tail filled in from the germline J gene. The genes are TRBV30 and TRBJ2-5; no reliable D call. The ends were cut back, 4 bases at V and 1 base at J, with 10 bases in the middle. The CDR3 is 13 residues long. Per the germline V gene, CDR1 is GTSNPN and CDR2 is SVGIG (reference sequence). Here the CDR3 reads CAWTGSSQETQYF. CDR3 DNA, as far as it was read: TGTGCCTGGACAGGATCCTCCCAAGAGACC. Using reference TRBV30 and TRBJ2-5 for the parts outside the CDR3, the full variable domain is SQTIHQWPATLVQPVGSPLSLECTVEGTSNPNLYWYRQAAGRGLQLLFYSVGIGQISSEVPQNLSASRPQDRQFILSSKKLLLSDSGFYLCAWTGSSQETQYFGPGTRLLVL.

Note on this clone: Read coverage stops 3 residues before the CDR3 terminus; the germline J gene supplies the remainder. This sequence joins TRBV6-1 and TRBJ2-5, with 9 bases identical to TRBD1. V shed 2 bases and J 7 bases; nucleotides not matched to a gene: 11. CDR3 length: 16 residues. Germline V lookup: CDR1 MNHNS, CDR2 SASEGT. The CDR3 DNA, read in part, is TGTGCCAGCAGTGAATGGTCTACAGGGGGCGCCGCGACC. Amino acids: CASSEWSTGGAAT. Given in full, the CDR3 is CASSEWSTGGAATQYF.

Details on this clone: The read is 3 residues too short to cover the CDR3 end, so that end is filled in from the germline J gene. V is TRBV30 and J is TRBJ1-5; D possibly corresponds to TRBD1 (6 bases). Germline values: CDR1 GTSNPN, CDR2 SVGIG (reference sequence). The CDR3 sequence is 13 residues long. Trimming cost V 1 base and J 8 bases, with 12 bases left between them. CDR3 in amino acids: CAWSAQGVEPQHF. CDR3 DNA, as far as it was read: TGTGCCTGGAGTGCACAGGGAGTAGAGCCC.

A word on this clone: The missing CDR3 end, 3 residues past where the read stops, is filled in from the germline J gene. The V and J genes are TRBV7-6 and TRBJ1-1; D may be TRBD1 (5 bases). The CDR3 is 14 residues long. In germline, CDR1 is SGHVS, CDR2 FNYEAQ. Trimming shortened V by 2 bases and J by 4 bases, and 11 bases separated the two germline ends. This chain's CDR3 is CASSLPGQGTEAFF. CDR3 DNA (partial): TGTGCCAGCAGCTTACCAGGGCAAGGCACTGAA. Full variable domain (outside the CDR3, taken from reference TRBV7-6 and TRBJ1-1): GAGVSQSPRYKVTKRGQDVALRCDPISGHVSLYWYRQALGQGPEFLTYFNYEAQQDKSGLPNDRFSAERPEGSISTLTIQRTEQRDSAMYRCASSLPGQGTEAFFGQGTRLTVV.

Concerning this clone: The sequence runs out 3 residues before the end of the CDR3; the remainder is reconstructed from the germline J gene. This chain uses TRBV4-1 with TRBJ1-6; TRBD1 matches 7 bases. Unmatched junction bases numbered 15, after V lost 2 bases and J lost 8 bases. Germline CDR1 and CDR2: MGHRA and YSYEKL. CDR3 size: 18 residues. CDR3: CASSQPPGGRFWDSPLHF. The DNA read from the CDR3 is TGCGCCAGCAGCCAACCCCCAGGGGGGCGATTCTGGGATTCACCC.

The DNA read from the CDR3 is TGCAGTGCTAGAGATAGCGGGGCTGGAGAGACC. This sequence encodes CSARDSGAGET. The full CDR3 sequence reads CSARDSGAGETQYF. The rearrangement uses TRBV20-1 and TRBJ2-5; 8 bases are a match to TRBD2. The CDR3 end lies 3 residues beyond the end of the read and is filled in from the germline J gene. This CDR3 contains 14 residues. The germline gives CDR1 DFQATT, CDR2 SNEGSKA (reference sequence). J lost 4 bases, V lost 0 bases, and 4 bases had no gene match.

CDR3 DNA (partial): TGTGCCTGGAGTAACGGGTTAATCAGTCAGCCC. It is translated as CAWSNGLISQP. The entire CDR3 is CAWSNGLISQPQHF. The chain is built from TRBV30 and TRBJ1-5; D gene unclear. With the read ending 3 residues before the CDR3 end, the germline J gene is used to fill in that end. CDR3 length: 14 residues. Trimming removed 2 bases at V and 6 bases at J, with 14 bases between. CDR1 is GTSNPN and CDR2 is SVGIG in the germline V gene (reference sequence). Full variable domain (remainder filled in from reference TRBV30 and TRBJ1-5): SQTIHQWPATLVQPVGSPLSLECTVEGTSNPNLYWYRQAAGRGLQLLFYSVGIGQISSEVPQNLSASRPQDRQFILSSKKLLLSDSGFYLCAWSNGLISQPQHFGDGTRLSIL.

A note on this clone: The CDR3 extends 3 residues past the end of the read, so its final part is completed from the germline J gene. The chain couples TRBV19 to TRBJ2-1; TRBD2 might be the D (7 bases). Trimming took 5 bases from V and 4 from J, leaving 12 bases between them. Germline V CDR1 and CDR2: LNHDA, SQIVND (reference sequence). This CDR3 region has 14 residues. The sequenced part of the CDR3 DNA is TGTGCCAGTAGTGGGGGGGGGCTTTACAATGAG. Translating gives CASSGGGLYNE. The whole CDR3 region reads CASSGGGLYNEQFF.

The covered CDR3 bases are TGCAGCGTTGGGGGACAGGGGGCGTCTAATGAAAAA. The encoded protein is CSVGGQGASNEK. From start to end, the CDR3 is CSVGGQGASNEKLFF. This chain uses TRBV29-1 with TRBJ1-4, with 12 bases identical to TRBD1. The CDR3 is cut off 3 residues early in the read; its end comes from the germline J gene. Per germline, CDR1 SQVTM and CDR2 ANQGSEA. V trimming: 4 bases; J trimming: 3 bases; junction bases outside the gene matches: 3. The CDR3 loop spans 15 amino acids.

About this clone itself: The DNA ends 3 residues before the CDR3 does, and the rest of the CDR3 is filled in from the germline J gene. The chain has TRBV5-1 and TRBJ1-1; D uncertain. The CDR3 runs 16 residues. Germline lookup yields CDR1 SGHRS and CDR2 YFSETQ. V lost 3 bases, J lost 1 base, and 16 bases lay in between. The CDR3 is CASSYVAGGTNTEAFF. The sequenced part of the CDR3 DNA is TGCGCCAGCAGCTATGTCGCGGGAGGCACGAACACTGAA. Complete variable domain (other parts from reference TRBV5-1 and TRBJ1-1): KAGVTQTPRYLIKTRGQQVTLSCSPISGHRSVSWYQQTPGQGLQFLFEYFSETQRNKGNFPGRFSGRQFSNSRSEMNVSTLELGDSALYLCASSYVAGGTNTEAFFGQGTRLTVV.

Worth noting for this clone: Sequencing ends 3 residues short of the CDR3 end; the germline J gene provides the rest. The chain uses TRBV10-3 and TRBJ2-1; the match to TRBD1 covers 9 bases. The V segment lost 6 bases and the J segment 5 bases; nucleotides outside the gene matches: 2. CDR3 length equals 13 residues. The V gene's germline CDR1 is ENHRY and CDR2 SYGVKD. The DNA read from the CDR3 is TGTGCCATCAGCGGACAGGGGAACAATGAG. As protein: CAISGQGNNE. In full, the CDR3 reads CAISGQGNNEQFF.

On this clone itself: The sequence runs out 3 residues before the end of the CDR3; the remainder is reconstructed from the germline J gene. The gene calls are TRBV18 and TRBJ2-1; no clear D. V was trimmed by 3 bases and J by 2 bases, leaving 11 bases between them. The CDR3 is made up of 15 amino acids. Germline CDR1 is KGHSH and CDR2 is LQKENI. The CDR3 loop is CASSPSASTYNEQFF. The CDR3 bases that were read are TGTGCCAGCTCACCCAGCGCGTCAACCTACAATGAG.

Concerning this clone itself: The read halts 3 residues ahead of the CDR3 end, with the missing end drawn from the germline J gene. The chain has TRBV20-1 and TRBJ2-5; D may be TRBD2 (5 bases). Trimming stripped 6 bases from V and 7 bases from J, with 12 bases between. The CDR3 contains 11 residues. Germline V gene sequence: CDR1 DFQATT, CDR2 SNEGSKA (reference sequence). CDR3 DNA (partial): TGCAGTGCGGACTCCCGAGGGACC. Encoded protein: CSADSRGT. The CDR3 as a whole reads CSADSRGTQYF.

Worth noting for this clone: The CDR3 end lies 3 residues beyond the end of the read and is filled in from the germline J gene. This rearrangement joins TRBV10-3 to TRBJ2-5, with a weak D call TRBD1 (5 bases). V lost 3 bases, J lost 0 bases, and 11 bases lay in between. CDR1 and CDR2 from the germline V gene are ENHRY and SYGVKD. This CDR3 spans 15 amino acids. This CDR3 reads CAISDVQAYQETQYF. CDR3 DNA, as far as it was read: TGTGCCATCAGTGACGTACAGGCATACCAAGAGACC.

CDR3 protein: CSARHASGGDNEQFF. The CDR3 DNA, read in part, is TGCAGTGCTAGACACGCTAGCGGGGGGGACAATGAG. The chain combines TRBV20-1 with TRBJ2-1; 12 positions agree with TRBD2. The read ends 3 residues before the CDR3 terminus; that terminus is restored from the germline J gene. The CDR3 loop spans 15 amino acids. The V and J ends lost 2 bases and 5 bases, in that order; junction bases with no gene match: 4. From germline, CDR1 is DFQATT and CDR2 SNEGSKA (reference sequence).

Concerning this clone itself: The CDR3 end lies 3 residues beyond the end of the read and is filled in from the germline J gene. This chain joins TRBV5-5 and TRBJ1-1; D remains ambiguous. Per the germline V gene, CDR1 is SGHKS and CDR2 is YYEKEE (reference sequence). There are 13 residues in the CDR3. V dropped 2 bases and J dropped 1 base, with 6 bases sitting between them. The CDR3 is CASSFQSNTEAFF. The DNA read from the CDR3 is TGTGCCAGCAGCTTCCAGTCGAACACTGAA.

Concerning this clone itself: The sequenced fragment ends 3 residues before the CDR3 boundary, so the rest is inferred from the germline J gene. This chain connects TRBV18 to TRBJ2-1, with TRBD2 matching over 8 bases. There are 17 residues in the CDR3. Trimming took 0 bases from V and 0 from J; bases not matched to a gene: 4. Germline V lookup: CDR1 KGHSH, CDR2 LQKENI. The CDR3 is CASSPPELAGSYNEQFF. The covered CDR3 bases are TGTGCCAGCTCACCACCGGAGCTAGCGGGCTCCTACAATGAG. Complete variable domain (other parts from reference TRBV18 and TRBJ2-1): NAGVMQNPRHLVRRRGQEARLRCSPMKGHSHVYWYRQLPEEGLKFMVYLQKENIIDESGMPKERFSAEFPKEGPSILRIQQVVRGDSAAYFCASSPPELAGSYNEQFFGPGTRLTVL.

Note on this clone: Coverage ceases 3 residues before the CDR3 finishes, and the germline J gene fills in the end. The V call is TRBV5-1, the J call TRBJ2-7; D ambiguous. The germline CDR1 and CDR2 sequences are SGHRS and YFSETQ. The CDR3 is made up of 11 amino acids. Trimming removed 2 bases from V and 3 bases from J, with 3 bases in between. CDR3 loop: CASSFNYEQYF. CDR3 DNA (partial): TGCGCCAGCAGCTTTAACTACGAG.

With regard to this clone: The read falls 3 residues short of the CDR3 end, and the missing part is taken from the germline J gene. The chain uses TRBV15 and TRBJ2-3, with 8 positions matching TRBD2. Germline CDR1 reads LNHNV; CDR2 reads YYDKDF (reference sequence). The CDR3 spans 14 residues. The trim removed 3 bases at V and 4 bases at J, leaving 3 bases unmatched. CDR3 amino acids: CATSRDGGADTQYF. The CDR3 DNA, read in part, is TGTGCCACCAGCAGGGACGGGGGGGCAGATACG.